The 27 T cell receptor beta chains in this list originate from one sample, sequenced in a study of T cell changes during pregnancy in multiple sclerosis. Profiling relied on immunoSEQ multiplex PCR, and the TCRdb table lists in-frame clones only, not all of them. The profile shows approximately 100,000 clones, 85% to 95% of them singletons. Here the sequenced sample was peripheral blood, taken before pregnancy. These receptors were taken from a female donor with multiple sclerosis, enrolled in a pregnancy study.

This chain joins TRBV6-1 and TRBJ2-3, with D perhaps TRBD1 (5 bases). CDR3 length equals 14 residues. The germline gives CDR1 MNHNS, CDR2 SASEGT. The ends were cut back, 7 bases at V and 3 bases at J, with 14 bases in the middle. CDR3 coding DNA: TGTGCCAGCATCCGAGACAGATCGACAGATACGCAGTATTTT. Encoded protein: CASIRDRSTDTQYF.

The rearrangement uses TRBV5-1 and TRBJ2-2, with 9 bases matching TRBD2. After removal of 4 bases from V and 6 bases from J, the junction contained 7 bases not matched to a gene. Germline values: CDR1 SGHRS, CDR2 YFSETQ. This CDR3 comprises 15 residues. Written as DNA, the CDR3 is TGCGCCAGCAGCCCCCGTAGCGGGAGCGCCGGGGAGCTGTTTTTT. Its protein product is CASSPRSGSAGELFF.

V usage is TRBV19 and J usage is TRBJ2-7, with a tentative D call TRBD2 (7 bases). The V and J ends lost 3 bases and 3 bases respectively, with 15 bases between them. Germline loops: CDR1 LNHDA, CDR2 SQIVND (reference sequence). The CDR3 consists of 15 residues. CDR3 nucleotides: TGTGCCAGTAGTATGGGGGGGCACAGCGGCTACGAGCAGTACTTC. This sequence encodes CASSMGGHSGYEQYF.

The DNA of the CDR3 is TGTGCCAGCAGTTACTACCGGGGAATGGAGAACACTGAAGCTTTCTTT. Translated, it gives CASSYYRGMENTEAFF. The chain joins TRBV6-6 to TRBJ1-1; D remains unclear. Germline lookup yields CDR1 MNHNY and CDR2 SVGAGI (reference sequence). The CDR3 covers 16 residues. The ends were cut back, 1 base at V and 1 base at J, with 13 bases in the middle.

The DNA of the CDR3 is TGTGCCAGCAGCTCTGGGACTAGCGGGAAAGAGACCCAGTACTTC. Translating gives CASSSGTSGKETQYF. The chain uses TRBV5-4 and TRBJ2-5, with 13 bases fitting TRBD2. This CDR3 has 15 residues. The V and J ends lost 3 bases and 3 bases, in that order; junction bases with no gene match: 2. Germline CDR1 SGHNT, CDR2 YYREEE (reference sequence).

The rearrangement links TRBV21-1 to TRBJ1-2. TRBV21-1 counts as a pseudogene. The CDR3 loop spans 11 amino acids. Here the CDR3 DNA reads TGTGCCAGCAGCAGTGGGAGTGGCTACACCTTC. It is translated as CASSSGSGYTF.

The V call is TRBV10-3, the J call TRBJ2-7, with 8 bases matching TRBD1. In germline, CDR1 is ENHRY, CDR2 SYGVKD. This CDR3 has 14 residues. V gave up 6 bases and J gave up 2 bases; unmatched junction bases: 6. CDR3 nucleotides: TGTGCCATCAGGACCGGGACAGGCGCCTACGAGCAGTACTTC. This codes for CAIRTGTGAYEQYF.

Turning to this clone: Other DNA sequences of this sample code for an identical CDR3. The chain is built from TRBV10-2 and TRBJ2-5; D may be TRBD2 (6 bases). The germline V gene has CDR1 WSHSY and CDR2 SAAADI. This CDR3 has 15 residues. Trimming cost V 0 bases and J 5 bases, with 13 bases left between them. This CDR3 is CASSESPGGRETQYF. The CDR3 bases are TGCGCCAGCAGTGAGTCTCCTGGAGGGCGGGAGACCCAGTACTTC.

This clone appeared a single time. CDR3 in DNA: TGTGCCAGCAGTTCCTTACTTGTCACTGAAGCTTTCTTT. Its translation: CASSSLLVTEAFF. The rearrangement links TRBV27 to TRBJ1-1; no clear D gene. The V gene's germline CDR1 is MNHEY and CDR2 SMNVEV (reference sequence). Trimming removed 4 bases at V and 4 bases at J, with 10 bases between. The CDR3 contains 13 residues.

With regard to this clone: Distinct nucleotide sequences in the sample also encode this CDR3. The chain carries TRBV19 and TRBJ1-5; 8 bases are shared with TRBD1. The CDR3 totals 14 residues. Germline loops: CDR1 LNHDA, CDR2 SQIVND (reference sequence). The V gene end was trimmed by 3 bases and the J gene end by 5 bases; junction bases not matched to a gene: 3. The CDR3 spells CASSIGQGYQPQHF. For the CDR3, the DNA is TGTGCCAGTAGTATTGGACAGGGCTATCAGCCCCAGCATTTT.

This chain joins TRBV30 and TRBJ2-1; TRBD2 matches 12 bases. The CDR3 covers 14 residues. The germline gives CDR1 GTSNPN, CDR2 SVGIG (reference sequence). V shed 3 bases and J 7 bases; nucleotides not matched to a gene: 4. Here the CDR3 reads CAWSLGTSGNEQFF. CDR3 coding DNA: TGTGCCTGGAGCCTCGGGACTAGCGGGAATGAGCAGTTCTTC. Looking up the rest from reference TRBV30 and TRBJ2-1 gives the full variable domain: SQTIHQWPATLVQPVGSPLSLECTVEGTSNPNLYWYRQAAGRGLQLLFYSVGIGQISSEVPQNLSASRPQDRQFILSSKKLLLSDSGFYLCAWSLGTSGNEQFFGPGTRLTVL.

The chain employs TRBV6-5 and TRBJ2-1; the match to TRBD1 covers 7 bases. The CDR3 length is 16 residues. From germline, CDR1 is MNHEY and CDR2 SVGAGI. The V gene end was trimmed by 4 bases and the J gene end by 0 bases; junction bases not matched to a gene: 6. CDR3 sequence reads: CASSSIHRGSYNEQFF. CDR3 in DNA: TGTGCCAGCAGTTCCATCCACAGGGGCTCCTACAATGAGCAGTTCTTC.

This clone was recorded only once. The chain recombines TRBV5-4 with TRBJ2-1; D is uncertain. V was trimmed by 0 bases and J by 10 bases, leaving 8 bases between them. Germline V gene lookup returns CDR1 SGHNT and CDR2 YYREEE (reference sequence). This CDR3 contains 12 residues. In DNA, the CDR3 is TGTGCCAGCAGCTTGGGATTTGAGGAGCAGTTCTTC. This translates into CASSLGFEEQFF.

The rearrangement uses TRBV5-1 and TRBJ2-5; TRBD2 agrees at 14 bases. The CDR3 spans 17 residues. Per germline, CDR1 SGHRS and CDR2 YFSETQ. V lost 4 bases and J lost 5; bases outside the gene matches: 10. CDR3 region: CASSTRLAGGPSETQYF. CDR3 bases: TGCGCCAGCAGCACCCGACTAGCGGGAGGGCCATCGGAGACCCAGTACTTC.

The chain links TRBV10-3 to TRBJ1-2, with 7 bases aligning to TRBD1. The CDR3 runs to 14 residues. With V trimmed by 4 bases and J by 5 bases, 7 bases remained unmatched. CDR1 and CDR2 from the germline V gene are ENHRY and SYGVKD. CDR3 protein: CAISVEGAGYGYTF. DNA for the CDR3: TGTGCCATCAGTGTTGAGGGGGCTGGGTATGGCTACACCTTC.

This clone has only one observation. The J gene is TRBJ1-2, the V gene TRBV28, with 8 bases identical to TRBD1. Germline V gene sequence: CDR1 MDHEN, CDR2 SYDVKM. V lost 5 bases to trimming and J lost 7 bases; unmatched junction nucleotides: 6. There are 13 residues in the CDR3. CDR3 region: CASSVRDRFGYTF. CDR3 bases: TGTGCCAGCAGTGTCCGGGACAGGTTTGGCTACACCTTC.

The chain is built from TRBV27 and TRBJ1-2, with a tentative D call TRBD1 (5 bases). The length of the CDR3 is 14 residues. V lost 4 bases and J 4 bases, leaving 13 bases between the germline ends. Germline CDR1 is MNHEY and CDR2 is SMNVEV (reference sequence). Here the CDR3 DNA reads TGTGCCAGCAGTTATAGGGGTAAGGCCTATGGCTACACCTTC. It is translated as CASSYRGKAYGYTF.

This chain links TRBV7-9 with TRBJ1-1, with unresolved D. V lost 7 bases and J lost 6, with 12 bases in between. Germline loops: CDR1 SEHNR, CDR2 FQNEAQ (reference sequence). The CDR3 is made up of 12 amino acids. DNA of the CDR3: TGTGCCAGCACCCAGCGGGGAGCTGAAGCTTTCTTT. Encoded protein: CASTQRGAEAFF. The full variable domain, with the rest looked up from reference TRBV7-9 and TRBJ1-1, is DTGVSQNPRHKITKRGQNVTFRCDPISEHNRLYWYRQTLGQGPEFLTYFQNEAQLEKSRLLSDRFSAERPKGSFSTLEIQRTEQGDSAMYLCASTQRGAEAFFGQGTRLTVV.

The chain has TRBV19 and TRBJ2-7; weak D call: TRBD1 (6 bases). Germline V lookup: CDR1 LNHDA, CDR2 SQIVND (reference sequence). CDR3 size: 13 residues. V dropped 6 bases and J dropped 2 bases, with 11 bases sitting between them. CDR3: CASSAGVTYEQYF. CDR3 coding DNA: TGTGCCAGTAGCGCAGGGGTAACCTACGAGCAGTACTTC. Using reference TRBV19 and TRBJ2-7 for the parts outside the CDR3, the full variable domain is DGGITQSPKYLFRKEGQNVTLSCEQNLNHDAMYWYRQDPGQGLRLIYYSQIVNDFQKGDIAEGYSVSREKKESFPLTVTSAQKNPTAFYLCASSAGVTYEQYFGPGTRLTVT.

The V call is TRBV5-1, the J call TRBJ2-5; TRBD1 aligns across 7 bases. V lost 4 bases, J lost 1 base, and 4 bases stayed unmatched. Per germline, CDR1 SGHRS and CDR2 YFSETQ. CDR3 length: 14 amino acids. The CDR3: CASSEGQPQETQYF. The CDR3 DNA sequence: TGCGCCAGCAGCGAGGGACAGCCCCAAGAGACCCAGTACTTC.

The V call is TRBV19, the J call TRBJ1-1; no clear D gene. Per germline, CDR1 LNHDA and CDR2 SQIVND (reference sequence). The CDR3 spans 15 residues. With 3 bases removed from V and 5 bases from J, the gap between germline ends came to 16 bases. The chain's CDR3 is CASSMGPGWFTEAFF. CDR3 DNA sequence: TGTGCCAGTAGTATGGGCCCGGGGTGGTTTACTGAAGCTTTCTTT.

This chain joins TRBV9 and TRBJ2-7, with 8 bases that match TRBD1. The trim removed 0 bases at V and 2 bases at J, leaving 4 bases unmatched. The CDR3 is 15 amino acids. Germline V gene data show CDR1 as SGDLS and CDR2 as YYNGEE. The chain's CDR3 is CASSVAEDRAYEQYF. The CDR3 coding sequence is TGTGCCAGCAGCGTAGCGGAGGACAGGGCCTACGAGCAGTACTTC.

The CDR3 DNA reads TGTGCCAGTAGTTGGGACAAGAGCTCCTACAATGAGCAGTTCTTC. Translated: CASSWDKSSYNEQFF. J is TRBJ2-1 and V is TRBV19; TRBD1 is a possible D gene (6 bases). Germline CDR1 LNHDA, CDR2 SQIVND (reference sequence). Deletions cut 5 bases from V and 0 bases from J, with 11 bases between. This CDR3 is built from 15 residues.

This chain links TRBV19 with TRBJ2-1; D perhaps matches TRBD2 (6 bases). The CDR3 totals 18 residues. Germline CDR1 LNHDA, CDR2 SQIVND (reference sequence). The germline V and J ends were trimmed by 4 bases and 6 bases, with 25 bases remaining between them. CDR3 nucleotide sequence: TGTGCCAGTAGTACCAAAGGGCGGAGCGGAGGGCACATCAATGAGCAGTTCTTC. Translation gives CASSTKGRSGGHINEQFF. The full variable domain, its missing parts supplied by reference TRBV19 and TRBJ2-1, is DGGITQSPKYLFRKEGQNVTLSCEQNLNHDAMYWYRQDPGQGLRLIYYSQIVNDFQKGDIAEGYSVSREKKESFPLTVTSAQKNPTAFYLCASSTKGRSGGHINEQFFGPGTRLTVL.

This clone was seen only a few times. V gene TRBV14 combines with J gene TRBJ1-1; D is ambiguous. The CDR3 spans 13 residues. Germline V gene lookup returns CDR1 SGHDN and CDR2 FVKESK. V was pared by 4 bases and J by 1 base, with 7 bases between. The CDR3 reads CASSLSRNTEAFF. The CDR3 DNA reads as TGTGCCAGCAGCCTAAGTAGGAACACTGAAGCTTTCTTT. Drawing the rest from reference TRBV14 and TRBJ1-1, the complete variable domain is EAGVTQFPSHSVIEKGQTVTLRCDPISGHDNLYWYRRVMGKEIKFLLHFVKESKQDESGMPNNRFLAERTGGTYSTLKVQPAELEDSGVYFCASSLSRNTEAFFGQGTRLTVV.

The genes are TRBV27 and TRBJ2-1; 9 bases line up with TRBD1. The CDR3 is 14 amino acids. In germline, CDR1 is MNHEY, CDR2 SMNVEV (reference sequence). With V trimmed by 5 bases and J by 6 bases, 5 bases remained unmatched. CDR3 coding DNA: TGTGCCAGCAGTGACGGGACAGGGTTCAATGAGCAGTTCTTC. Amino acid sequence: CASSDGTGFNEQFF.

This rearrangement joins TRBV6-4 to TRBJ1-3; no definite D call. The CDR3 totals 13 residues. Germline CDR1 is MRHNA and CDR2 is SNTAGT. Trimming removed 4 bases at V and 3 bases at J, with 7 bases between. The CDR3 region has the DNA TGTGCCAGCAGTGGAGACAATGGAAACACCATATATTTT. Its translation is CASSGDNGNTIYF.